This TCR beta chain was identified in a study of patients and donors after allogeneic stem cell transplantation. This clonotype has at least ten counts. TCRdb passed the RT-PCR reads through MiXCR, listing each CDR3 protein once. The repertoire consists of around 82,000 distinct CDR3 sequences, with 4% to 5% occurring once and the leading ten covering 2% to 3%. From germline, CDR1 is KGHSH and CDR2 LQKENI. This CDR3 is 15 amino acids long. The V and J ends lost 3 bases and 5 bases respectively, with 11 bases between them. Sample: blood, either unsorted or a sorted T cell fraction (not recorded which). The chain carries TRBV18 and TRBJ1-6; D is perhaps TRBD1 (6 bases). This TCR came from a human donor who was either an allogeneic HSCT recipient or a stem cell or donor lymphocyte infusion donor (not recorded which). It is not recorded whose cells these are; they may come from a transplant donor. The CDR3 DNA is TGTGCCAGCTCACCGCAGGGGAGGAATAATTCACCCCTCCACTTT. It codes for CASSPQGRNNSPLHF.